Reported below is one T cell receptor beta chain. Antigen specificity is unknown. Trimming cost V 6 bases and J 7 bases; bases outside gene matches: 6. The germline gives CDR1 MRHNA, CDR2 SNTAGT. The CDR3 covers 13 residues. The record originates from a study of shared clonotypes between healthy human individuals. Replicate PCRs run on sorted subsets employed 200 to 250 ng DNA, around 31,000 T cell genomes. Generated by immunoSEQ multiplex PCR, the TCRdb table keeps only in-frame clones and is missing some. The sample lists roughly 2 million clones; roughly 95% were seen once. Overall study findings and caveats: Having only a few donors restricted how much genetic and exposure-history diversity was captured. Generation probability values for non-shared clonotypes were lower than those for clonotypes shared by all four donors. A few donors showed sharing of about 5.5% of naive CD4 clonotypes.

Source material: naive CD4+ T cells sorted from blood. Noted subset: CD45RA+ positively selected. The chain employs TRBV6-4 and TRBJ1-2, with 9 bases matching TRBD1. This TCR came from a man aged 18 to 30 in good health. This chain's CDR3 is CASSPGTGLGYTF. The DNA of the CDR3 is TGTGCCAGCAGCCCCGGGACAGGGCTTGGCTACACCTTC.